The entry below describes one T cell receptor beta chain. Antigen unknown. The PCR ran on 60 Vbeta and 13 Jbeta primers. Measured with immunoSEQ multiplex PCR; TCRdb has only the in-frame clones, and not every one. The table shows 90,000 to 120,000 clones, with 73% occurring only once. These data belong to a study of cytomegalovirus exposure and HLA in healthy donors. Study-level results: Researchers counted 164 TCR beta chains as cytomegalovirus-associated. In a later analysis, most CMV-associated TCR beta chains appeared HLA-restricted. There were some V segments, including TRBV6-2 and TRBV6-3, excluded as indistinguishable.

Per the germline V gene, CDR1 is SQVTM and CDR2 is ANQGSEA. This CDR3 comprises 13 residues. V shed 6 bases and J 6 bases; nucleotides not matched to a gene: 7. The chain has TRBV29-1 and TRBJ2-4; 8 nucleotides line up with TRBD2. Sequenced sample: PBMCs. This sequence was found in a young man in good health and CMV-seronegative. DNA for the CDR3: TGCAGCGTCTTAGCGGGGCGGGGAAACATTCAGTACTTC. It encodes CSVLAGRGNIQYF.